This note documents a single TCR beta chain sequence. The antigen is unknown. Original analysis: Filtering was not the same, since immunoSEQ gave junction-only sequences without quality scores. The repertoire was sequenced with immunoSEQ multiplex PCR; TCRdb's copy has only in-frame clones and lacks some. From that table come the V and J calls and clone size; the DNA was used to work out D and trimming. The sample contains about 510,000 clones, 90% to 96% of which appear only once. This sample was included in a study of shared clonotypes between healthy human individuals. Broader study findings: Investigators expected sequencing depth to affect clonotype sharing among donors.

CDR1 is ENHRY and CDR2 is SYGVKD in the germline V gene. The CDR3 contains 14 residues. V was cut by 10 bases and J by 3 bases, with 19 bases left in between. This TCR was sampled from a woman aged 25 to 39 in good health. The chain couples TRBV10-3 to TRBJ2-7; TRBD1 is a possible D gene (6 bases). The material sequenced was naive CD4+ T cells sorted from blood. Subset indicated: CD45RA+ positively selected. The DNA for the CDR3 is TGTGCCACCTCAGAAGACTTACAGGGCTACGAGCAGTACTTC. This translates into CATSEDLQGYEQYF.